This TCR beta chain comes out of a study of T cell responses to AZD1222 COVID-19 vaccine. Broader study findings: Sampling that yielded the repertoires occurred only after the peak T cell response.

The method was immunoSEQ multiplex PCR; TCRdb's version includes in-frame clones alone and lacks a portion of them. The profile shows approximately 260,000 clones, just over 90% of them singletons. The CDR3 consists of 16 residues. Per germline, CDR1 SGHKS and CDR2 YYEKEE (reference sequence). V lost 4 bases, J lost 5 bases, and 7 bases stayed unmatched. For this clone: The target antigen is unknown.

This TCR derives from an adult in good health. The V gene is TRBV5-5, the J gene TRBJ2-5, with 14 bases lining up with TRBD2. The sample was peripheral blood, taken on day 0 of AZD1222 vaccination. The CDR3 coding sequence is TGTGCCAGCAGCACGGGACTAGCGGGAGTTTCTGAGACCCAGTACTTC. This encodes CASSTGLAGVSETQYF.